The 28 T cell receptor beta chains below were found in one sample sequenced in a study of T cell changes during pregnancy in multiple sclerosis. Only in-frame clones appear in the TCRdb table, and some are missing; sequencing was by immunoSEQ multiplex PCR. The sample holds 95,000 to 100,000 clones; about 90% are singletons and the top ten take over 3%. The sequences come from peripheral blood, collected in the second trimester of pregnancy. All receptors come from a female donor with multiple sclerosis, enrolled in a pregnancy study.

V usage is TRBV7-2 and J usage is TRBJ2-7; the D is unclear. The CDR3 sequence is 14 residues long. Trimming shortened V by 5 bases and J by 4 bases, and 15 bases separated the two germline ends. The V gene's germline CDR1 is SGHTA and CDR2 FQGNSA. Written as DNA, the CDR3 is TGTGCCAGCAGCCCATCTGCTAGGATTTACGAGCAGTACTTC. It is translated as CASSPSARIYEQYF.

The rearrangement links TRBV4-1 to TRBJ2-7, with no clear D. CDR3 length: 14 residues. Germline V gene lookup returns CDR1 MGHRA and CDR2 YSYEKL. V was clipped by 3 bases and J by 1 base, with 10 bases between them. For the CDR3, the DNA is TGCGCCAGCAGCCATCGAGGCTGGTCCTACGAGCAGTACTTC. Translated, it gives CASSHRGWSYEQYF.

V usage is TRBV5-4 and J usage is TRBJ2-3, with D possibly matching TRBD2 (5 bases). The CDR3 extends over 14 amino acids. Deletions cut 1 base from V and 0 bases from J, with 6 bases between. Looked up from germline, CDR1 is SGHNT and CDR2 is YYREEE (reference sequence). CDR3 nucleotide sequence: TGTGCCAGCAGCTTGCAGCGGAGCACAGATACGCAGTATTTT. Residues: CASSLQRSTDTQYF. Complete variable domain (other parts from reference TRBV5-4 and TRBJ2-3): ETGVTQSPTHLIKTRGQQVTLRCSSQSGHNTVSWYQQALGQGPQFIFQYYREEENGRGNFPPRFSGLQFPNYSSELNVNALELDDSALYLCASSLQRSTDTQYFGPGTRLTVL.

This chain links TRBV20-1 with TRBJ2-1; the D is unclear. V shed 5 bases and J shed 9 bases, with 11 bases lying between them. Germline CDR1 and CDR2: DFQATT and SNEGSKA (reference sequence). This CDR3 has 11 residues. The CDR3 DNA sequence: TGCAGTGCTTCTCGCCTCAGTGAGCAGTTCTTC. It translates to CSASRLSEQFF.

This sequence joins TRBV10-3 and TRBJ2-3; 10 nucleotides line up with TRBD2. J gave up 2 bases and V 2 bases, and 16 bases lay outside the gene matches. The germline CDR1 and CDR2 sequences are ENHRY and SYGVKD. The CDR3 extends over 20 amino acids. For the CDR3, the DNA is TGTGCCATCAGTGAGCTGGCTAGCGGGGGCGGATCCCTCAACACAGATACGCAGTATTTT. This encodes CAISELASGGGSLNTDTQYF.

V usage is TRBV5-6 and J usage is TRBJ2-5; 10 nucleotides align to TRBD2. Germline V lookup: CDR1 SGHDT, CDR2 YYEEEE. This CDR3 has 15 amino acids. V dropped 0 bases and J dropped 1; count of bases not matched to a gene: 0. The DNA of the CDR3 is TGTGCCAGCAGCTTGGGGACTAGCGGCCAAGAGACCCAGTACTTC. Its translation: CASSLGTSGQETQYF. Looking up the rest from reference TRBV5-6 and TRBJ2-5 gives the full variable domain: DAGVTQSPTHLIKTRGQQVTLRCSPKSGHDTVSWYQQALGQGPQFIFQYYEEEERQRGNFPDRFSGHQFPNYSSELNVNALLLGDSALYLCASSLGTSGQETQYFGPGTRLLVL.

The rearrangement links TRBV5-4 to TRBJ2-6; D uncertain. The CDR3 length is 17 residues. The V and J ends lost 0 bases and 4 bases respectively, with 14 bases between them. The germline V gene has CDR1 SGHNT and CDR2 YYREEE (reference sequence). This CDR3 reads CASSLAGGKLGANVLTF. The DNA of the CDR3 is TGTGCCAGCAGCTTGGCCGGCGGAAAGCTGGGGGCCAACGTCCTGACTTTC.

The CDR3 loop is CASSLIQGDGYTF. CDR3 sequence (DNA): TGCGCCAGCAGCTTGATACAGGGAGATGGCTACACCTTC. This sequence joins TRBV5-1 and TRBJ1-2; maybe TRBD1 (6 bases). V dropped 1 base and J dropped 6 bases, with 10 bases sitting between them. This CDR3 has 13 amino acids. The germline V gene encodes CDR1 SGHRS and CDR2 YFSETQ.

The J gene is TRBJ2-7, the V gene TRBV28; TRBD2 matches at 10 bases. Trimming removed 7 bases from V and 5 bases from J; junction bases left unmatched: 5. The germline CDR1 and CDR2 sequences are MDHEN and SYDVKM. This CDR3 is 13 amino acids long. The CDR3 DNA is TGTGCCAGCACCTCTAGCGGGAGACACGAGCAGTACTTC. This codes for CASTSSGRHEQYF.

The chain couples TRBV11-2 to TRBJ1-2; 9 nucleotides agree with TRBD1. The CDR3 extends over 15 amino acids. The V segment lost 3 bases and the J segment 4 bases; nucleotides outside the gene matches: 6. Germline CDR1 reads SGHAT; CDR2 reads FQNNGV. CDR3 nucleotide sequence: TGTGCCAGCAGCTTGGACAGGGGTGTGTCCTATGGCTACACCTTC. Residues: CASSLDRGVSYGYTF.

The chain is built from TRBV10-3 and TRBJ2-2, with 12 positions matching TRBD1. Per germline, CDR1 ENHRY and CDR2 SYGVKD. The CDR3 totals 15 residues. With V trimmed by 9 bases and J by 3 bases, 5 bases remained unmatched. CDR3 amino acids: CAISGTGGDTGELFF. The CDR3 region has the DNA TGTGCCATTTCAGGGACAGGGGGCGACACCGGGGAGCTGTTTTTT.

As DNA, the CDR3 is TGTGCCAGCAGTAGGGGTTTTACCTACGAGCAGTACTTC. Translating it yields CASSRGFTYEQYF. The V gene is TRBV6-5, the J gene TRBJ2-7; D perhaps matches TRBD1 (5 bases). V dropped 5 bases and J dropped 2 bases, with 10 bases sitting between them. The CDR3 runs to 13 residues. Germline V gene data show CDR1 as MNHEY and CDR2 as SVGAGI.

This clone was found once. The CDR3, as DNA: TGTGCCAGCAGTCCCGGACTAGCGGGAGAAGAGCAGTACTTC. Its protein is CASSPGLAGEEQYF. J is TRBJ2-7 and V is TRBV28, with TRBD2 matching over 13 bases. Germline lookup yields CDR1 MDHEN and CDR2 SYDVKM. This CDR3 has 14 residues. V lost 5 bases, J lost 7 bases, and 5 bases stayed unmatched. The whole variable domain, filled in from reference TRBV28 and TRBJ2-7, reads DVKVTQSSRYLVKRTGEKVFLECVQDMDHENMFWYRQDPGLGLRLIYFSYDVKMKEKGDIPEGYSVSREKKERFSLILESASTNQTSMYLCASSPGLAGEEQYFGPGTRLTVT.

The V call is TRBV7-6, the J call TRBJ2-1; 11 bases fit TRBD2. Germline trimming cut 0 bases from V and 10 bases from J; bases unmatched to any gene: 8. Germline V gene data show CDR1 as SGHVS and CDR2 as FNYEAQ. This CDR3 is 16 amino acids long. The DNA for the CDR3 is TGTGCCAGCAGCTTAGCGAAACTAGCGGGAGTTAGGGAGCAGTTCTTC. The encoded protein is CASSLAKLAGVREQFF. The entire variable domain, with the rest obtained from reference TRBV7-6 and TRBJ2-1, is as follows: GAGVSQSPRYKVTKRGQDVALRCDPISGHVSLYWYRQALGQGPEFLTYFNYEAQQDKSGLPNDRFSAERPEGSISTLTIQRTEQRDSAMYRCASSLAKLAGVREQFFGPGTRLTVL.

V gene TRBV7-9 combines with J gene TRBJ2-3; a possible D gene is TRBD2 (5 bases). CDR1 is SEHNR, CDR2 FQNEAQ, per germline (reference sequence). This CDR3 spans 18 amino acids. The ends were cut back, 1 base at V and 2 bases at J, with 19 bases in the middle. The CDR3 nucleotides are TGTGCCAGCAGCTTAGGGTCGGGAAATTGGGATTCCACAGATACGCAGTATTTT. This gives the protein CASSLGSGNWDSTDTQYF.

The chain joins TRBV28 to TRBJ2-1; TRBD2 aligns across 9 bases. Trimming took 10 bases from V and 9 from J; bases not matched to a gene: 13. CDR1 is MDHEN, CDR2 SYDVKM, per germline. The CDR3 is made up of 14 amino acids. The DNA for the CDR3 is TGTGCCACCTGGGAGGCGGGAGGGCTACGTGAGCAGTTCTTC. Encoded protein: CATWEAGGLREQFF.

This rearrangement joins TRBV28 to TRBJ1-1; tentatively, D is TRBD1 (5 bases). Deletions cut 6 bases from V and 8 bases from J, with 13 bases between. CDR3 length equals 12 residues. Germline V gene lookup returns CDR1 MDHEN and CDR2 SYDVKM. The CDR3 sequence is CASSQYRLEAFF. The CDR3 DNA sequence: TGTGCCAGCAGCCAATACAGGCTGGAAGCTTTCTTT.

The chain uses TRBV28 and TRBJ2-1, with 9 bases identical to TRBD2. CDR3 length equals 18 residues. J was trimmed by 4 bases and V by 4 bases; bases with no gene match: 14. Germline assignment: CDR1 MDHEN and CDR2 SYDVKM. CDR3 residues: CASSSEILSGRRYNEQFF. CDR3 DNA: TGTGCCAGCAGTTCAGAAATACTGAGCGGGAGGCGTTACAATGAGCAGTTCTTC.

The chain combines TRBV28 with TRBJ1-1; no firm D call. The CDR3 loop spans 13 amino acids. The germline V gene has CDR1 MDHEN and CDR2 SYDVKM. Trimming cost V 6 bases and J 0 bases, with 8 bases left between them. CDR3 amino acids: CASSPPLNTEAFF. The CDR3 DNA reads TGTGCCAGCAGCCCCCCCTTGAACACTGAAGCTTTCTTT.

The J gene is TRBJ2-7, the V gene TRBV7-8; 7 nucleotides agree with TRBD2. The germline CDR1 and CDR2 sequences are SGHVS and FQNEAQ. The length of the CDR3 is 13 residues. J gave up 3 bases and V 3 bases, and 2 bases lay outside the gene matches. The CDR3 sequence: CASSLGLLYEQYF. CDR3 sequence (DNA): TGTGCCAGCAGCTTGGGACTACTCTACGAGCAGTACTTC.

The chain is built from TRBV6-4 and TRBJ2-1; the match to TRBD1 covers 11 bases. The CDR3 runs 15 residues. V gave up 1 base and J gave up 6 bases; unmatched junction bases: 2. CDR1 and CDR2 from the germline V gene are MRHNA and SNTAGT. The CDR3: CASSDFGTGGNEQFF. The CDR3 nucleotides are TGTGCCAGCAGTGACTTCGGGACAGGGGGCAATGAGCAGTTCTTC.

This chain uses TRBV28 with TRBJ1-5; TRBD1 agrees at 7 bases. The trim removed 4 bases at V and 1 base at J, leaving 7 bases unmatched. This CDR3 is built from 16 residues. CDR1 is MDHEN and CDR2 is SYDVKM in the germline V gene. CDR3 sequence reads: CASSYPQGLSNQPQHF. In nucleotides, the CDR3 is TGTGCCAGCAGTTATCCACAGGGGTTAAGCAATCAGCCCCAGCATTTT.

The chain uses TRBV5-1 and TRBJ2-7; 9 bases fit TRBD1. The length of the CDR3 is 14 residues. CDR1 SGHRS and CDR2 YFSETQ come from the germline V gene. The V segment lost 4 bases and the J segment 4 bases; nucleotides outside the gene matches: 6. In DNA, the CDR3 is TGCGCCAGCAGCCCAACAGGGGGCGCGTACGAGCAGTACTTC. Translation: CASSPTGGAYEQYF.

The V and J genes are TRBV7-3 and TRBJ2-2, with 13 positions matching TRBD2. Germline loops: CDR1 SGHTA, CDR2 FQGTGA. This CDR3 comprises 18 residues. V gave up 5 bases and J gave up 5 bases; unmatched junction bases: 11. This chain's CDR3 is CASSAQGLAGSTTGELFF. CDR3 in DNA: TGTGCCAGCAGCGCGCAGGGACTAGCGGGGTCGACAACCGGGGAGCTGTTTTTT.

CDR3 in amino acids: CASATGTAYNEQFF. The DNA of the CDR3 is TGTGCCAGCGCTACCGGGACAGCCTACAATGAGCAGTTCTTC. The chain carries TRBV28 and TRBJ2-1, with 7 bases lining up with TRBD1. The CDR3 spans 14 residues. V lost 8 bases to trimming and J lost 2 bases; unmatched junction nucleotides: 6. Germline loops: CDR1 MDHEN, CDR2 SYDVKM.

The sample holds one count of this clone. The chain employs TRBV4-2 and TRBJ2-7; 9 nucleotides match TRBD2. J lost 4 bases, V lost 0 bases, and 7 bases had no gene match. CDR1 LGHNA and CDR2 YNFKEQ come from the germline V gene. This CDR3 comprises 16 residues. Here the CDR3 reads CASSQEGGSGSYEQYF. The CDR3 DNA follows: TGTGCCAGCAGCCAAGAAGGGGGTAGCGGGAGTTACGAGCAGTACTTC.

This clone was found once. The CDR3 loop reads CATSRDRVAGGRQFF. CDR3 coding DNA: TGTGCCACCAGCAGAGACAGGGTAGCGGGGGGTCGGCAGTTCTTC. The V and J genes are TRBV15 and TRBJ2-1; 10 bases agree with TRBD2. Germline CDR1 is LNHNV and CDR2 is YYDKDF (reference sequence). The CDR3 length is 15 residues. Unmatched junction bases numbered 8, after V lost 0 bases and J lost 12 bases. Together with reference TRBV15 and TRBJ2-1, the CDR3 gives the full variable domain: DAMVIQNPRYQVTQFGKPVTLSCSQTLNHNVMYWYQQKSSQAPKLLFHYYDKDFNNEADTPDNFQSRRPNTSFCFLDIRSPGLGDTAMYLCATSRDRVAGGRQFFGPGTRLTVL.

This chain uses TRBV7-9 with TRBJ2-3; TRBD2 agrees at 7 bases. Germline V CDR1 and CDR2: SEHNR, FQNEAQ (reference sequence). The junction had 9 bases not matched to a gene; V was cut back by 5 bases and J by 1 base. This CDR3 is 16 amino acids long. The CDR3 DNA reads TGTGCCAGCAGCCTCCCACGGGAGGTCGGCACAGATACGCAGTATTTT. It specifies CASSLPREVGTDTQYF.